This T cell receptor (beta chain) emerged from a study of blood T cell repertoires in COVID-19. On the study more broadly: Acute-phase and convalescent COVID-19 samples originated in the United States, Italy and Spain.

Per the study methods: Amplified reference gene primers provided the basis for estimating nucleated cell counts. Here immunoSEQ multiplex PCR was the method, and the copy in TCRdb shows in-frame clones only, minus some. V and J calls plus clone size are reproduced from that table; the DNA served to infer D and trimming. The sample contains 250,000 to 350,000 clones, approximately 83% of which appear only once. This CDR3 contains 12 residues. CDR1 and CDR2 from the germline V gene are PRHDT and FYEKMQ (reference sequence). The ends were cut back, 4 bases at V and 7 bases at J, with 8 bases in the middle.

The TCR comes from a person aged 70 to 80 with COVID-19, enrolled during active disease. The sequencing input was peripheral blood. The chain recombines TRBV13 with TRBJ1-5, with TRBD1 as a possible D gene (5 bases). The CDR3 protein is CASSYQGQPQHF. The CDR3 nucleotides are TGTGCCAGCAGCTACCAGGGACAGCCCCAGCATTTT.